The 20 T cell receptor beta chains reported below all come from one sample, sequenced in a study of PD-1 blockade in classical Hodgkin lymphoma. Assay: immunoSEQ multiplex PCR; the TCRdb copy retains only in-frame clones and omits some. The repertoire includes about 96,000 clones, roughly 91% of them detected once, and roughly 2% sits in the top ten. Time point: cycle 4 day 1 (C4D1), after less than seven weeks of nivolumab. Every patient relapsed after autologous stem cell transplantation, and brentuximab vedotin exposure varied. This material consisted of peripheral blood mononuclear cells (PBMCs), taken before the fourth cycle of nivolumab. All receptors come from a human donor with classical Hodgkin lymphoma.

The rearrangement uses TRBV5-1 and TRBJ2-7; 12 nucleotides align to TRBD2. Germline V gene lookup returns CDR1 SGHRS and CDR2 YFSETQ. Losses at the gene ends were 3 bases for V and 3 bases for J; bases not matched to a gene: 7. The CDR3 spans 16 residues. The CDR3 region has the DNA TGCGCCAGCAGCTACGGGACTAGCGGGCAGGTCTACGAGCAGTACTTC. Encoded protein: CASSYGTSGQVYEQYF.

The CDR3: CASSAGLAGNEQFF. The CDR3 DNA reads TGTGCCAGCAGCGCCGGACTAGCTGGCAATGAGCAGTTCTTC. V usage is TRBV7-6 and J usage is TRBJ2-1; 8 bases match TRBD2. Germline V CDR1 and CDR2: SGHVS, FNYEAQ. The CDR3 sequence is 14 residues long. After removal of 5 bases from V and 6 bases from J, the junction contained 6 bases not matched to a gene.

The sample holds one count of this clone. The genes are TRBV5-8 and TRBJ1-1; D is uncertain. The CDR3 has 14 amino acids. CDR1 SGHTS and CDR2 YDEGEE come from the germline V gene. V was cut by 1 base and J by 0 bases, with 7 bases left in between. This CDR3 is CASSLSGVNTEAFF. The CDR3 nucleotides are TGTGCCAGCAGCTTGAGCGGGGTGAACACTGAAGCTTTCTTT.

The rearrangement uses TRBV6-4 and TRBJ2-1; 14 positions agree with TRBD2. This CDR3 is 16 amino acids long. J lost 6 bases, V lost 3 bases, and 4 bases had no gene match. Germline CDR1 MRHNA, CDR2 SNTAGT. The CDR3 bases are TGTGCCAGCAGTGAGGAGGGACTAGCGGGAGTCAATGAGCAGTTCTTC. Protein product: CASSEEGLAGVNEQFF.

V and J are TRBV9 and TRBJ2-7, with D perhaps TRBD2 (7 bases). The CDR3 is 15 residues long. CDR1 is SGDLS, CDR2 YYNGEE, per germline. V was clipped by 0 bases and J by 6 bases, with 16 bases between them. Here the CDR3 DNA reads TGTGCCAGCAGCGTAGTGGGGGGGCGCTGGGGCGAGCAGTACTTC. Translation: CASSVVGGRWGEQYF.

The chain has TRBV9 and TRBJ2-3, with 8 bases matching TRBD2. Germline V lookup: CDR1 SGDLS, CDR2 YYNGEE. The CDR3 contains 15 residues. V shed 4 bases and J 3 bases; nucleotides not matched to a gene: 7. The CDR3 loop is CASSSGGVGTDTQYF. The CDR3 DNA follows: TGTGCCAGCAGCTCCGGGGGGGTTGGGACAGATACGCAGTATTTT.

The rearrangement uses TRBV9 and TRBJ2-1; D is possibly TRBD2 (5 bases). The CDR3 runs to 11 residues. Trimming took 4 bases from V and 8 from J, leaving 7 bases between them. CDR1 is SGDLS and CDR2 is YYNGEE in the germline V gene. CDR3 sequence reads: CASSPADEQFF. Here the CDR3 DNA reads TGTGCCAGCAGCCCAGCGGATGAGCAGTTCTTC.

The CDR3 is CASRNPGRPLRGYTF. For the CDR3, the DNA is TGTGCCAGCAGGAACCCGGGCAGGCCCCTGAGGGGCTACACCTTC. This chain uses TRBV6-1 with TRBJ1-2, with unresolved D. Trimming removed 6 bases from V and 8 bases from J, with 22 bases in between. Germline V gene data show CDR1 as MNHNS and CDR2 as SASEGT. The CDR3 spans 15 residues.

The chain recombines TRBV2 with TRBJ1-1, with 7 nucleotides matching TRBD1. CDR3 length: 14 amino acids. The germline V gene encodes CDR1 SNHLY and CDR2 FYNNEI. V gave up 3 bases and J gave up 3 bases; unmatched junction bases: 4. The CDR3 sequence: CASSERGPYTEAFF. In DNA, the CDR3 is TGTGCCAGCAGTGAGAGGGGGCCGTACACTGAAGCTTTCTTT.

The V and J genes are TRBV10-3 and TRBJ2-6, with D perhaps matching TRBD2 (7 bases). Trimming shortened V by 4 bases and J by 0 bases, and 28 bases separated the two germline ends. Germline V gene sequence: CDR1 ENHRY, CDR2 SYGVKD. The CDR3 has 22 amino acids. The CDR3 bases are TGTGCCATCAGTGTTACACGGGGGGCGCGGACTCAGAAGACCTCTGGGGCCAACGTCCTGACTTTC. Translated: CAISVTRGARTQKTSGANVLTF.

This chain uses TRBV10-3 with TRBJ2-3; the D gene is possibly TRBD2 (5 bases). The CDR3 spans 14 residues. Germline V gene lookup returns CDR1 ENHRY and CDR2 SYGVKD. The V gene lost 7 bases and the J gene lost 7 bases, with 18 bases spanning the gap. The CDR3 nucleotides read TGTGCCATCAAGGAGGTCGGCAGCCACCATACGCAGTATTTT. It specifies CAIKEVGSHHTQYF.

V gene TRBV5-1 combines with J gene TRBJ1-2; D is unresolved. Per germline, CDR1 SGHRS and CDR2 YFSETQ. This CDR3 has 12 residues. Trimming took off 6 bases at V and 4 bases at J, with 10 bases between the two ends. The CDR3 loop reads CASTGGSYGYTF. In DNA form, the CDR3 reads TGCGCCAGCACAGGTGGCAGCTATGGCTACACCTTC.

The chain recombines TRBV6-1 with TRBJ1-6, with a possible D match to TRBD1 (6 bases). The CDR3 runs 15 residues. Per the germline V gene, CDR1 is MNHNS and CDR2 is SASEGT. Trimming cost V 9 bases and J 6 bases, with 18 bases left between them. CDR3 amino acids: CASNRAAGINSPLHF. The CDR3 bases are TGTGCCAGTAACAGGGCCGCGGGAATTAATTCACCCCTCCACTTT.

The V and J genes are TRBV27 and TRBJ2-3, with TRBD2 identical over 12 bases. CDR3 length equals 15 residues. CDR1 and CDR2 (germline): MNHEY, SMNVEV (reference sequence). V shed 4 bases, J shed 4 bases, and the junction held 3 bases outside the gene matches. The CDR3 bases are TGTGCCAGCAGTTCCCTAGCGGGAGGGCCAGATACGCAGTATTTT. Translated, it gives CASSSLAGGPDTQYF.

A word on this clone: At one of its ends the junction is not consistent with the germline gene, which may arise from a read error. J is TRBJ2-7 and V is TRBV7-7; maybe TRBD2 (5 bases). This CDR3 spans 15 amino acids. CDR1 SSHAT and CDR2 FNYEAQ come from the germline V gene (reference sequence). The CDR3: CASSLGNGWAGEQYF. The CDR3 DNA is TGTGCTAGCAGCTTAGGTAACGGGTGGGCGGGTGAGCAGTACTTC.

Details on this clone: The junction shows a germline mismatch at one end, possibly a read error. V usage is TRBV7-7 and J usage is TRBJ2-2, with D possibly TRBD2 on 5 matching bases. The germline CDR1 and CDR2 sequences are SSHAT and FNYEAQ (reference sequence). The CDR3 is 14 amino acids. CDR3 amino acids: CASSSTTSTGELFF. As DNA, the CDR3 is TGTGCTAGCAGCTCAACTACTAGCACCGGGGAGCTGTTTTTT. Supplemented by reference TRBV7-7 and TRBJ2-2, the full variable domain reads GAGVSQSPRYKVTKRGQDVTLRCDPISSHATLYWYQQALGQGPEFLTYFNYEAQPDKSGLPSDRFSAERPEGSISTLTIQRTEQRDSAMYRCASSSTTSTGELFFGEGSRLTVL.

The chain recombines TRBV27 with TRBJ2-2; TRBD1 matches 7 bases. V lost 6 bases to trimming and J lost 4 bases; unmatched junction nucleotides: 8. Germline lookup yields CDR1 MNHEY and CDR2 SMNVEV (reference sequence). The CDR3 is 15 residues long. The CDR3 loop reads CASSRQGVLTGELFF. The CDR3 DNA reads TGTGCCAGCAGCCGCCAGGGGGTCCTCACCGGGGAGCTGTTTTTT.

The V and J genes are TRBV11-1 and TRBJ1-2; the D is unclear. This CDR3 is 13 amino acids long. Germline loops: CDR1 SGHAT, CDR2 FQDESV (reference sequence). Trimming took 5 bases from V and 0 from J, leaving 7 bases between them. CDR3 amino acids: CASSTSANYGYTF. The CDR3 DNA sequence: TGTGCCAGCAGCACTAGTGCTAACTATGGCTACACCTTC. Variable domain in full (rest from reference TRBV11-1 and TRBJ1-2): EAEVAQSPRYKITEKSQAVAFWCDPISGHATLYWYRQILGQGPELLVQFQDESVVDDSQLPKDRFSAERLKGVDSTLKIQPAELGDSAMYLCASSTSANYGYTFGSGTRLTVV.

This chain links TRBV2 with TRBJ2-1; 7 nucleotides align to TRBD1. The CDR3 has 12 residues. The J segment lost 4 bases and the V segment lost 9 bases, leaving 3 bases of the junction unmatched. Germline loops: CDR1 SNHLY, CDR2 FYNNEI. The CDR3 nucleotides are TGTGCCAGGACACAGGGGTACAATGAGCAGTTCTTC. Translating it yields CARTQGYNEQFF.

For this clone: The junction departs from germline at one end; a sequencing error may be responsible. Other DNA sequences in the sample encode the same CDR3. V and J are TRBV6-5 and TRBJ2-7, with 11 bases aligning to TRBD1. CDR3 length equals 14 residues. Germline V lookup: CDR1 MNHEY, CDR2 SVGAGI. The CDR3 nucleotides read TGTGCCAGTAGTTACGGGACAGGGGGCTACGAGCAGTACTTC. Protein: CASSYGTGGYEQYF.